This TCR beta chain stems from a study of blood T cell repertoires in COVID-19 (dated by TCRdb to between 2020 and 2021). Regarding the research as a whole: The collaborator samples originated in the United States, Italy and Spain and spanned the acute and convalescent phases of COVID-19. The prospective study material was composed of cDNA or gDNA derived from T cells, B-cell-depleted T cells, or PBMCs. The dataset comprised deeply sampled blood TCRbeta repertoires from subjects exposed to, actively infected with, or recovered from COVID-19. A freely available public database, intended as a resource for researchers studying the immune response to SARS-CoV-2, is where the repertoires were released. Samples came from the ongoing ImmuneRACE study (first 160 participants) plus 1,254 subjects from 6 global collaborators. A de-identified subject ID, COVID-19 status, age in years and sex were almost always included in the sample metadata. Where available, HLA class I and class II types were taken from metadata supplied by the sample provider and were not determined by assay-based typing. Results the study describes overall, beyond this receptor: Clinical and demographic metadata were provided uncurated, with the amount varying by source and participant.

Participants in the prospective study were enrolled through a virtual design, were aged roughly 18 to 100 years, and lived in 24 United States geographic areas. In the prospective study, participants were assigned to cohorts based on the clinical history participants reported in a screening survey and a study questionnaire. Recovered participants in ImmuneRACE Cohort 3 were defined as having two consecutive negative NP/OP PCR tests, clearance from a healthcare professional, or resolution of symptoms. Each participant in the prospective study had whole blood, serum and a nasopharyngeal or oropharyngeal swab collected by mobile phlebotomists. Additional blood draws and questionnaires over an approximately 2-month period could optionally be provided by prospective study participants. Prospective study blood samples were shipped either frozen or at room temperature before DNA extraction. TCRbeta CDR3 regions were amplified from genomic DNA by means of the immunoSEQ Assay, a bias-controlled multiplex PCR. In the authors' own workflow: The number of nucleated cells in each sample was estimated by amplification of reference gene primers within the assay. To quantify the absolute abundance of each unique TCRbeta CDR3 rearrangement, sequence reads were collapsed and filtered. Productive Simpson clonality was computed per sample as the square root of Simpson's diversity index over productive rearrangements. Not all clones reach the TCRdb copy of this immuneACCESS table, which keeps in-frame sequences only. Checked studies attribute under half of the gap to unresolved V genes and leave the rest unexplained. That table supplies the V and J calls and clone size; D and trimming were determined from the DNA. The sample yields over 120,000 clones; over 65% were counted once. In total, the top ten clones hold over 5% of the sample.

For this clone: The antigen it recognizes is unknown. No much larger clonotype is one base removed from it; base qualities were not supplied.

Material for sequencing was PBMCs or T cells enriched from blood (not recorded which). The sequence came from a woman in her 50s who had recovered from COVID-19.

The CDR3 here reads CASSQTASYEQYF. At the DNA level, the sequence is TGTGCCAGCAGTCAGACAGCCTCCTACGAGCAGTACTTC. The chain is encoded by TRBV6-5 joined to TRBJ2-7; the D gene is possibly TRBD1, with 5 bases matching. Spanning cysteine to phenylalanine, the CDR3 consists of 13 amino acids. CDR3 DNA is the only sequence kept; it has 39 bases, read in frame from the first base. The germline V gene specifies MNHEY as CDR1 and SVGAGI as CDR2. Trimming takes 5 bases from V and 0 bases from J, and the germline ends sit 8 bases apart.